The 19 T cell receptor beta chains below come from one sample, sequenced in a study of blood T cell repertoires in COVID-19. Assay used: immunoSEQ multiplex PCR; TCRdb lists only in-frame clones, some missing. Of fewer than 500,000 clones detected, around 87% appear once; the ten largest clones hold about 1.1%. The sample comprised PBMCs or T cells enriched from blood (not recorded which). The receptors originated from a man aged 25 to 45 who had recovered from COVID-19.

This clone has a single count. An end of the junction differs from the germline gene, which may be a read error. This chain joins TRBV28 and TRBJ2-7; D possibly corresponds to TRBD2 (6 bases). The CDR3 spans 14 residues. In germline, CDR1 is MDHEN, CDR2 SYDVKM. CDR3 nucleotide sequence: TGTGGCAGCACCCCTGGGACTTTCTCCTACGAGCAGTACTTC. Translation gives CGSTPGTFSYEQYF.

J is TRBJ1-5 and V is TRBV28, with D perhaps matching TRBD1 (6 bases). CDR1 is MDHEN, CDR2 SYDVKM, per germline. The CDR3 runs to 15 residues. V was cut by 7 bases and J by 6 bases, with 19 bases left in between. In DNA, the CDR3 is TGTGCCAGCACTACTCCGAGTGGGGGCACTCAGCCCCAGCATTTT. This codes for CASTTPSGGTQPQHF. Supplemented by reference TRBV28 and TRBJ1-5, the full variable domain reads DVKVTQSSRYLVKRTGEKVFLECVQDMDHENMFWYRQDPGLGLRLIYFSYDVKMKEKGDIPEGYSVSREKKERFSLILESASTNQTSMYLCASTTPSGGTQPQHFGDGTRLSIL.

The V gene is TRBV5-6, the J gene TRBJ2-7; no clear D. V lost 0 bases and J 3 bases, leaving 10 bases between the germline ends. CDR1 is SGHDT and CDR2 is YYEEEE in the germline V gene. CDR3 length: 14 residues. The DNA of the CDR3 is TGTGCCAGCAGCTTGGCGGCGGCGTACTACGAGCAGTACTTC. Translated, it gives CASSLAAAYYEQYF.

This clone was seen only once. The chain carries TRBV6-5 and TRBJ1-6; D is unresolved. The CDR3 is made up of 16 amino acids. Germline assignment: CDR1 MNHEY and CDR2 SVGAGI. Between the trimmed V and J ends, which lost 2 bases and 0 bases, there was a span of 8 bases. CDR3 in DNA: TGTGCCAGCAGTTACCTAGGCAGCTCCTATAATTCACCCCTCCACTTT. Protein sequence: CASSYLGSSYNSPLHF.

The chain employs TRBV27 and TRBJ2-1, with D uncertain. Germline V gene lookup returns CDR1 MNHEY and CDR2 SMNVEV (reference sequence). V was clipped by 3 bases and J by 9 bases, with 18 bases between them. This CDR3 is 15 amino acids long. The CDR3 DNA sequence: TGTGCCAGCAGTTTTAACGGCCGGGTAACGTCTGAGCAGTTCTTC. It codes for CASSFNGRVTSEQFF.

The V and J genes are TRBV7-8 and TRBJ2-1; a possible D gene is TRBD2 (5 bases). Germline CDR1 SGHVS, CDR2 FQNEAQ. The V and J ends lost 5 bases and 2 bases respectively, with 19 bases between them. This CDR3 region has 17 residues. CDR3 sequence (DNA): TGTGCCAGCAGCCCACCCTCCAGAGGGAGTCCCTACAATGAGCAGTTCTTC. This gives the protein CASSPPSRGSPYNEQFF.

V gene TRBV28 combines with J gene TRBJ1-5; perhaps TRBD1 as D (5 bases). V lost 3 bases and J 2 bases, leaving 20 bases between the germline ends. CDR1 and CDR2 (germline): MDHEN, SYDVKM. CDR3 length: 18 residues. The CDR3 sequence: CASSFSRAPWNGNQPQHF. The CDR3 DNA reads TGTGCCAGCAGTTTTTCCAGGGCTCCCTGGAATGGCAATCAGCCCCAGCATTTT.

This clone was found once. The chain's CDR3 is CASSFSSGYEKLFF. The CDR3 nucleotides read TGTGCCAGCAGTTTTTCCTCGGGTTATGAAAAACTGTTTTTT. The chain employs TRBV28 and TRBJ1-4; D ambiguous. V was clipped by 3 bases and J by 6 bases, with 11 bases between them. The CDR3 runs to 14 residues. From germline, CDR1 is MDHEN and CDR2 SYDVKM.

The rearrangement links TRBV5-6 to TRBJ1-4, with a possible D match to TRBD1 (5 bases). Germline V lookup: CDR1 SGHDT, CDR2 YYEEEE. The length of the CDR3 is 13 residues. V was trimmed by 4 bases and J by 12 bases, leaving 16 bases between them. For the CDR3, the DNA is TGTGCCAGCAGCCTGGGACGGACTAGGGAACTGTTTTTT. It translates to CASSLGRTRELFF.

This chain joins TRBV12-3 or TRBV12-4 and TRBJ1-5, with 9 bases matching TRBD1. V gave up 6 bases and J gave up 7 bases; unmatched junction bases: 4. There are 13 residues in the CDR3. The CDR3 region is CASSGTGSQPQHF. CDR3 sequence (DNA): TGTGCCAGCAGCGGGACAGGGTCACAGCCCCAGCATTTT.

This chain uses TRBV29-1 with TRBJ2-1; 10 bases are shared with TRBD2. The CDR3 covers 16 residues. The germline V gene encodes CDR1 SQVTM and CDR2 ANQGSEA. J gave up 7 bases and V 5 bases, and 14 bases lay outside the gene matches. CDR3 in DNA: TGCAGCGTTCGGGATTGGCGAGCGGGAGGGGAGAATGAGCAGTTCTTC. It codes for CSVRDWRAGGENEQFF.

The chain couples TRBV7-9 to TRBJ2-5; the D gene is possibly TRBD2 (6 bases). Trimming took off 3 bases at V and 7 bases at J, with 12 bases between the two ends. This CDR3 spans 13 amino acids. Germline CDR1 is SEHNR and CDR2 is FQNEAQ (reference sequence). Written as DNA, the CDR3 is TGTGCCAGCAGCTTCGGAGGGGTGCGGACCCAGTACTTC. Translation: CASSFGGVRTQYF.

The V and J genes are TRBV4-2 and TRBJ1-2; 7 bases line up with TRBD1. Looked up from germline, CDR1 is LGHNA and CDR2 is YNFKEQ. With V trimmed by 4 bases and J by 0 bases, 11 bases remained unmatched. This CDR3 has 17 residues. The CDR3 here is CASSPQGGTASNYGYTF. As DNA, the CDR3 is TGTGCCAGCAGCCCCCAAGGGGGGACAGCATCTAACTATGGCTACACCTTC.

This clone was detected a few times. The chain employs TRBV2 and TRBJ2-2; D not resolved. Germline CDR1 and CDR2: SNHLY and FYNNEI. Trimming removed 2 bases from V and 1 base from J, with 8 bases in between. The CDR3 has 15 amino acids. CDR3 sequence reads: CASSEYTKNTGELFF. In nucleotides, the CDR3 is TGTGCCAGCAGTGAATACACCAAGAACACCGGGGAGCTGTTTTTT.

This clone was observed a single time. The rearrangement joins TRBV4-2 to TRBJ1-1; TRBD1 is a possible D gene (5 bases). Trimming pared 2 bases from V and 0 bases from J, leaving 10 bases between. This CDR3 contains 15 residues. The germline CDR1 and CDR2 sequences are LGHNA and YNFKEQ. CDR3 residues: CASSQFDSMNTEAFF. As DNA, the CDR3 is TGTGCCAGCAGCCAATTCGACAGCATGAACACTGAAGCTTTCTTT.

In its sample, this clone was seen once. The rearrangement uses TRBV18 and TRBJ2-1; 9 nucleotides agree with TRBD2. J gave up 2 bases and V 1 base, and 0 bases lay outside the gene matches. The CDR3 is 15 residues long. Germline CDR1 is KGHSH and CDR2 is LQKENI. CDR3 in DNA: TGTGCCAGCTCACCACAGCGGGAGGCCTACAATGAGCAGTTCTTC. It translates to CASSPQREAYNEQFF.

This chain joins TRBV10-2 and TRBJ2-7, with D possibly matching TRBD1 (7 bases). Trimming left V 5 bases short and J 0 bases short, with 11 bases between. The CDR3 is made up of 14 amino acids. CDR1 and CDR2 from the germline V gene are WSHSY and SAAADI. The CDR3 is CASSPRGDSYEQYF. Written as DNA, the CDR3 is TGCGCCAGCAGTCCCAGGGGGGACTCCTACGAGCAGTACTTC.

J is TRBJ2-1 and V is TRBV28; TRBD2 aligns across 10 bases. Germline V gives CDR1 MDHEN, CDR2 SYDVKM. The CDR3 length is 15 residues. The ends lost 2 bases at V and 5 bases at J; junction bases unmatched: 3. The CDR3 reads CASSLRLAGDNEQFF. The CDR3 DNA sequence: TGTGCCAGCAGTTTAAGACTAGCGGGTGACAATGAGCAGTTCTTC.

The gene calls are TRBV15 and TRBJ1-4; D is possibly TRBD1 (5 bases). V was shortened by 5 bases and J by 2 bases, with 12 bases between the two germline ends. The CDR3 extends over 15 amino acids. Germline CDR1 is LNHNV and CDR2 is YYDKDF (reference sequence). CDR3 bases: TGTGCCACCAGCGCCTTGGGGCATACTAATGAAAAACTGTTTTTT. Its protein is CATSALGHTNEKLFF.